A single sample is the source of the 23 T cell receptor beta chains below, sequenced in a study of T cells in Graves' hyperthyroidism and ophthalmopathy. Amplification of TCR beta CDR3 regions used RNA as the template. Carried out on the TCR CDR3, a first-round RT-PCR used the HTBI primer set. TCRdb re-called the multiplex PCR reads through MiXCR, storing one row per CDR3 protein. The repertoire holds some 350,000 distinct CDR3 sequences, with approximately 16% as singletons. Sequenced: blood. The origin of the receptors is a woman in her fifties or sixties with Graves' ophthalmopathy.

Concerning this clonotype: With a much larger clone just one base away, this may be a read error. The chain's CDR3 is CASSSTSGSRYEQYF. The DNA for the CDR3 is TGCGCCAGCAGCAGTACTAGCGGGAGTAGGTACGAGCAGTACTTC. The chain uses TRBV5-1 and TRBJ2-7, with 11 bases aligning to TRBD2. In germline, CDR1 is SGHRS, CDR2 YFSETQ. The ends lost 4 bases at V and 4 bases at J; junction bases unmatched: 7. This CDR3 is built from 15 residues.

At least ten counts were recorded for this clonotype. V is TRBV20-1 and J is TRBJ2-3; TRBD2 aligns across 16 bases. This CDR3 has 17 residues. V shed 1 base, J shed 6 bases, and the junction held 7 bases outside the gene matches. Germline V gene lookup returns CDR1 DFQATT and CDR2 SNEGSKA (reference sequence). The CDR3 nucleotides are TGCAGTGCTAGAGGGGGGACTAGCGGGAGGGCGTCGGATACGCAGTATTTT. Amino acids: CSARGGTSGRASDTQYF.

Points on this clonotype: A much larger clone differs from this one at a single base, so this may be a read error. The rearrangement joins TRBV6-5 to TRBJ2-3; 8 nucleotides align to TRBD1. Germline V gene lookup returns CDR1 MNHEY and CDR2 SVGAGI. CDR3 length: 16 amino acids. J gave up 1 base and V 3 bases, and 6 bases lay outside the gene matches. CDR3 sequence: CASSYCGQGGTDTQYF. As DNA, the CDR3 is TGTGCCAGCAGTTATTGCGGACAGGGCGGCACAGATACGCAGTATTTT.

The chain employs TRBV9 and TRBJ2-7, with a tentative D call TRBD1 (6 bases). Trimming took 0 bases from V and 9 from J, leaving 16 bases between them. The CDR3 consists of 14 residues. Germline V CDR1 and CDR2: SGDLS, YYNGEE. CDR3 in amino acids: CASSVVYRARGQYF. The CDR3 bases are TGTGCCAGCAGCGTAGTCTACAGGGCTCGCGGGCAGTACTTC.

A word on this clonotype: Just one base apart from a much larger clone, this may be a read error. The chain uses TRBV18 and TRBJ1-1, with D possibly matching TRBD1 (5 bases). Germline loops: CDR1 KGHSH, CDR2 LQKENI. The CDR3 extends over 15 amino acids. The CDR3: CASSPAGAGDTEASF. The CDR3 region has the DNA TGTGCCAGCTCACCGGCTGGGGCCGGAGACACTGAAGCTTCCTTT.

This clonotype occurred many times. The chain is built from TRBV7-9 and TRBJ2-7; D possibly corresponds to TRBD2 (6 bases). Germline CDR1 SEHNR, CDR2 FQNEAQ (reference sequence). V shed 5 bases and J shed 3 bases, with 17 bases lying between them. This CDR3 contains 15 residues. In DNA form, the CDR3 reads TGTGCCAGCAGCCCCCCCGGGGGAGTCGACTACGAGCAGTACTTC. This gives the protein CASSPPGGVDYEQYF.

This clonotype was recorded a few times. This may stem from a read error, because a much larger clone lies one nucleotide away. CDR3 in DNA: TGTACCAGCAGCTTAGGGCCAGGAAGAGGAAGCTACACCTTC. It specifies CTSSLGPGRGSYTF. The rearrangement links TRBV11-2 to TRBJ1-2; D ambiguous. The CDR3 loop spans 14 amino acids. Germline lookup yields CDR1 SGHAT and CDR2 FQNNGV.

The gene calls are TRBV6-6 and TRBJ2-7; TRBD2 agrees at 7 bases. The CDR3 sequence is 15 residues long. Germline values: CDR1 MNHNY, CDR2 SVGAGI (reference sequence). The ends lost 0 bases at V and 2 bases at J; junction bases unmatched: 4. The CDR3 nucleotides are TGTGCCAGCAGTTACTCACGGCGGGAGCCCTACGAGCAGTACTTC. It codes for CASSYSRREPYEQYF.

This rearrangement joins TRBV6-1 to TRBJ2-7; 13 positions match TRBD2. After removal of 5 bases from V and 4 bases from J, the junction contained 5 bases not matched to a gene. CDR1 and CDR2 from the germline V gene are MNHNS and SASEGT. The CDR3 has 15 residues. The CDR3 region has the DNA TGTGCCAGCAGTTATTTGACTAGCGGGGGGTACGAGCAGTACTTC. Translated: CASSYLTSGGYEQYF.

This clonotype was found many times. V and J are TRBV20-1 and TRBJ2-3; possible D gene TRBD2, 6 bases. V gave up 0 bases and J gave up 0 bases, with 10 bases separating them. CDR1 and CDR2 from the germline V gene are DFQATT and SNEGSKA (reference sequence). The CDR3 contains 15 residues. The CDR3 spells CSARDPGTSTDTQYF. The CDR3 nucleotides are TGCAGTGCTAGAGACCCCGGGACTAGCACAGATACGCAGTATTTT.

The V call is TRBV19, the J call TRBJ1-3, with D unclear. V shed 5 bases and J shed 0 bases, with 14 bases lying between them. This CDR3 has 16 residues. CDR1 is LNHDA and CDR2 is SQIVND in the germline V gene (reference sequence). In DNA, the CDR3 is TGTGCCAGTAGTTTGCCTGCGGATTCCTCTGGAAACACCATATATTTT. Protein product: CASSLPADSSGNTIYF.

Note on this clonotype: The CDR3 does not close with the conserved phenylalanine or tryptophan, likely indicating a read error. The CDR3 DNA is TGTGCCAGCAGCAAGGACAGGCCCAACACCGGGGAGCTGTTTCTT. Residues: CASSKDRPNTGELFL. The gene calls are TRBV7-2 and TRBJ2-2, with 7 bases identical to TRBD1. The germline V gene encodes CDR1 SGHTA and CDR2 FQGNSA. The CDR3 covers 15 residues. V gave up 5 bases and J gave up 2 bases; unmatched junction bases: 5.

The chain joins TRBV4-1 to TRBJ2-1, with 12 bases aligning to TRBD2. The V gene's germline CDR1 is MGHRA and CDR2 YSYEKL. This CDR3 has 17 residues. V gave up 0 bases and J gave up 6 bases; unmatched junction bases: 6. The CDR3 spells CASSQDTLAGGVNEQFF. The CDR3 bases are TGCGCCAGCAGCCAAGATACCCTAGCGGGAGGGGTCAATGAGCAGTTCTTC.

This clonotype appeared many times. The V call is TRBV30, the J call TRBJ1-1, with 7 bases identical to TRBD1. V dropped 7 bases and J dropped 7; count of bases not matched to a gene: 18. The germline V gene encodes CDR1 GTSNPN and CDR2 SVGIG (reference sequence). The CDR3 consists of 15 residues. The CDR3 loop is CAYLSGTGVLYEAFF. CDR3 sequence (DNA): TGTGCCTATCTTTCGGGTACAGGGGTGCTGTATGAAGCTTTCTTT. The whole variable domain, remainder taken from reference TRBV30 and TRBJ1-1, is SQTIHQWPATLVQPVGSPLSLECTVEGTSNPNLYWYRQAAGRGLQLLFYSVGIGQISSEVPQNLSASRPQDRQFILSSKKLLLSDSGFYLCAYLSGTGVLYEAFFGQGTRLTVV.

This clonotype was seen ten or more times. V usage is TRBV18 and J usage is TRBJ2-1, with 11 bases that match TRBD2. With V trimmed by 6 bases and J by 5 bases, 3 bases remained unmatched. The CDR3 totals 14 residues. Germline CDR1 and CDR2: KGHSH and LQKENI. CDR3 DNA sequence: TGTGCCAGCTCCCAGGGACTAGCGGACAATGAGCAGTTCTTC. Amino acids: CASSQGLADNEQFF.

This clonotype was observed at least ten times. The V and J genes are TRBV5-8 and TRBJ2-5, with TRBD1 as a possible D gene (8 bases). The CDR3 sequence is 16 residues long. CDR1 is SGHTS and CDR2 is YDEGEE in the germline V gene. V gave up 4 bases and J gave up 3 bases, with 19 bases separating them. CDR3 amino acids: CASSLGTGLGEETQYF. The CDR3 DNA sequence: TGTGCCAGCAGCCTGGGGACAGGACTAGGGGAAGAGACCCAGTACTTC.

This clonotype was detected ten times or more. The genes are TRBV20-1 and TRBJ2-7; 12 bases match TRBD2. In germline, CDR1 is DFQATT, CDR2 SNEGSKA (reference sequence). This CDR3 contains 15 residues. Trimming removed 3 bases from V and 6 bases from J; junction bases left unmatched: 9. The CDR3 DNA reads TGCAGTGCTAGGAGGGGTCTAGCGGGAGGGCGCGAGCAGTACTTC. Residues: CSARRGLAGGREQYF.

This clonotype was picked up a small number of times. The chain has TRBV19 and TRBJ2-2, with TRBD2 as a possible D gene (6 bases). V shed 6 bases and J shed 4 bases, with 12 bases lying between them. The CDR3 consists of 14 residues. From germline, CDR1 is LNHDA and CDR2 SQIVND (reference sequence). This CDR3 is CASSRGTFTGELFF. The CDR3 DNA reads TGTGCCAGTAGCCGCGGGACTTTCACCGGGGAGCTGTTTTTT. The entire variable domain, with the rest obtained from reference TRBV19 and TRBJ2-2, is as follows: DGGITQSPKYLFRKEGQNVTLSCEQNLNHDAMYWYRQDPGQGLRLIYYSQIVNDFQKGDIAEGYSVSREKKESFPLTVTSAQKNPTAFYLCASSRGTFTGELFFGEGSRLTVL.

This clonotype was counted ten times or more. This chain joins TRBV12-3 or TRBV12-4 and TRBJ2-4, with D perhaps matching TRBD1 (5 bases). CDR3 length: 14 residues. V lost 10 bases to trimming and J lost 0 bases, with 13 bases between them. CDR3 nucleotide sequence: TGTGCCACCGCTAAACAGGAAGCCAAAAACATTCAGTACTTC. Protein product: CATAKQEAKNIQYF.

This clonotype appeared many times. The chain links TRBV7-9 to TRBJ2-1, with D maybe TRBD1 (6 bases). V was trimmed by 6 bases and J by 0 bases, leaving 12 bases between them. The CDR3 length is 15 residues. Germline assignment: CDR1 SEHNR and CDR2 FQNEAQ (reference sequence). CDR3 loop: CASRGALFSYNEQFF. CDR3 sequence (DNA): TGTGCCAGCAGGGGGGCTTTATTCTCCTACAATGAGCAGTTCTTC.

This clonotype was counted many times. This chain connects TRBV5-6 to TRBJ2-2; TRBD2 matches at 12 bases. V was clipped by 4 bases and J by 7 bases; unmatched bases: 11. Germline V gene sequence: CDR1 SGHDT, CDR2 YYEEEE. The CDR3 is made up of 17 amino acids. This chain's CDR3 is CASSRGLAGRASGELFF. The CDR3 region has the DNA TGTGCCAGCAGCCGGGGACTAGCGGGTCGGGCGAGCGGGGAGCTGTTTTTT. Full variable domain (missing parts from reference TRBV5-6 and TRBJ2-2): DAGVTQSPTHLIKTRGQQVTLRCSPKSGHDTVSWYQQALGQGPQFIFQYYEEEERQRGNFPDRFSGHQFPNYSSELNVNALLLGDSALYLCASSRGLAGRASGELFFGEGSRLTVL.

The chain has TRBV7-2 and TRBJ2-7; maybe TRBD1 (5 bases). The CDR3 extends over 16 amino acids. The germline CDR1 and CDR2 sequences are SGHTA and FQGNSA. The V gene lost 0 bases and the J gene lost 2 bases, with 14 bases spanning the gap. The CDR3 DNA reads as TGTGCCAGCAGCTTAGCTGTGGGGCTAGGGACCTACGAGCAGTACTTC. Translation gives CASSLAVGLGTYEQYF. Full variable domain (outside the CDR3, taken from reference TRBV7-2 and TRBJ2-7): GAGVSQSPSNKVTEKGKDVELRCDPISGHTALYWYRQSLGQGLEFLIYFQGNSAPDKSGLPSDRFSAERTGGSVSTLTIQRTQQEDSAVYLCASSLAVGLGTYEQYFGPGTRLTVT.

The V gene is TRBV7-3, the J gene TRBJ2-7; TRBD2 matches 9 bases. CDR1 is SGHTA, CDR2 FQGTGA, per germline. The CDR3 consists of 13 residues. V gave up 11 bases and J gave up 2 bases; unmatched junction bases: 7. CDR3 protein: CAGGTSRTYEQYF. In DNA form, the CDR3 reads TGTGCCGGCGGGACTAGCAGGACCTACGAGCAGTACTTC.